This entry lists 18 T cell receptor beta chains sequenced from one sample in a study of OX40 agonist ivuxolimab in advanced cancers. Clones were sequenced by immunoSEQ multiplex PCR, and TCRdb holds only the in-frame ones, with some missing. The data contain 57,000 or so clones, 80% to 90% of them singletons. The sample in question was CD4+ or CD8+ T cells sorted from blood, obtained in a trial of the OX40 agonist ivuxolimab. Source of these receptors: an adult with an advanced solid tumor such as melanoma, head and neck, liver or kidney cancer.

V usage is TRBV10-3 and J usage is TRBJ1-1; D gene uncertain. V gave up 6 bases and J gave up 3 bases, with 8 bases separating them. The CDR3 consists of 12 residues. The germline V gene encodes CDR1 ENHRY and CDR2 SYGVKD. CDR3: CAIRTLDTEAFF. The CDR3 DNA reads TGTGCCATCAGGACGTTGGACACTGAAGCTTTCTTT.

The chain links TRBV5-1 to TRBJ2-1; 7 bases agree with TRBD2. After removal of 0 bases from V and 9 bases from J, the junction contained 0 bases not matched to a gene. Germline CDR1 is SGHRS and CDR2 is YFSETQ. The CDR3 length is 12 residues. This CDR3 reads CASSLGGSEQFF. The DNA of the CDR3 is TGCGCCAGCAGCTTGGGCGGGAGTGAGCAGTTCTTC.

The gene calls are TRBV25-1 and TRBJ1-4, with a tentative D call TRBD1 (6 bases). The CDR3 loop spans 15 amino acids. The germline V gene has CDR1 MGHDK and CDR2 SYGVNS. The V end was cut by 2 bases, the J end by 7 bases, with 14 bases between. CDR3 in amino acids: CASSERAGVREKLFF. The CDR3, as DNA: TGTGCCAGCAGTGAAAGGGCAGGGGTCCGTGAAAAACTGTTTTTT.

This clone was seen just once. The chain uses TRBV11-3 and TRBJ1-3; D is unresolved. The CDR3 consists of 17 residues. The germline gives CDR1 SGHNT, CDR2 YENEEA. The ends were cut back, 4 bases at V and 4 bases at J, with 20 bases in the middle. Written as DNA, the CDR3 is TGTGCCAGCAGCTCGTCACCGGTCTACCCGCCAGGAAACACCATATATTTT. It codes for CASSSSPVYPPGNTIYF.

The CDR3: CASSPEDEQYF. CDR3 DNA: TGTGCCAGCTCACCGGAAGACGAGCAGTACTTC. The chain combines TRBV18 with TRBJ2-7, with D unresolved. The CDR3 consists of 11 residues. Germline assignment: CDR1 KGHSH and CDR2 LQKENI. V was pared by 3 bases and J by 5 bases, with 5 bases between.

This clone was seen just once. This may arise from a read error, as a much more abundant clone is one base away. This chain connects TRBV4-1 to TRBJ2-2; the D gene is possibly TRBD2 (5 bases). The germline V gene has CDR1 MGHRA and CDR2 YSYEKL. This CDR3 has 10 amino acids. The CDR3 loop reads CASSNGKLFF. The CDR3 DNA follows: TGCGCCAGCAGCAACGGGAAGCTGTTTTTT.

This clone was found a few times. This chain uses TRBV30 with TRBJ1-5; D uncertain. V shed 0 bases and J shed 6 bases, with 9 bases lying between them. Germline V gene sequence: CDR1 GTSNPN, CDR2 SVGIG (reference sequence). The CDR3 has 13 amino acids. The CDR3 region has the DNA TGTGCCTGGAGTGTACGACTAGGTCAGCCCCAGCATTTT. This gives the protein CAWSVRLGQPQHF.

The rearrangement uses TRBV7-9 and TRBJ2-5; 9 bases match TRBD2. Trimming cost V 6 bases and J 4 bases; bases outside gene matches: 12. This CDR3 is 16 amino acids long. CDR1 is SEHNR and CDR2 is FQNEAQ in the germline V gene (reference sequence). CDR3 in DNA: TGTGCCAGCAGACGCGCCTTTCTAGCGGGGAGAGAGACCCAGTACTTC. It encodes CASRRAFLAGRETQYF. The entire variable domain, with the rest obtained from reference TRBV7-9 and TRBJ2-5, is as follows: DTGVSQNPRHKITKRGQNVTFRCDPISEHNRLYWYRQTLGQGPEFLTYFQNEAQLEKSRLLSDRFSAERPKGSFSTLEIQRTEQGDSAMYLCASRRAFLAGRETQYFGPGTRLLVL.

This rearrangement joins TRBV6-5 to TRBJ2-5; TRBD1 aligns across 9 bases. Judging by the DNA end, TRBJ2-7 fits better; the J call may be wrong. Germline V gene lookup returns CDR1 MNHEY and CDR2 SVGAGI. The CDR3 sequence is 16 residues long. CDR3 protein: CASSLSNPGQGYEQYF. For the CDR3, the DNA is TGTGCCAGCAGTTTATCGAATCCGGGACAGGGTTACGAGCAGTACTTC.

The rearrangement uses TRBV5-1 and TRBJ2-2; no clear D gene. Germline V gene data show CDR1 as SGHRS and CDR2 as YFSETQ. The CDR3 has 16 amino acids. The V end was cut by 2 bases, the J end by 0 bases, with 11 bases between. CDR3 coding DNA: TGCGCCAGCAGCTTCCTTGAGGTGACGAACACCGGGGAGCTGTTTTTT. It specifies CASSFLEVTNTGELFF.

The chain recombines TRBV6-6 with TRBJ2-7, with TRBD1 matching over 7 bases. The CDR3 extends over 15 amino acids. Per the germline V gene, CDR1 is MNHNY and CDR2 is SVGAGI (reference sequence). After removal of 5 bases from V and 4 bases from J, the junction contained 11 bases not matched to a gene. Here the CDR3 reads CASSPYRGMGYEQYF. CDR3 coding DNA: TGTGCCAGCAGTCCATACAGGGGCATGGGGTACGAGCAGTACTTC.

V usage is TRBV7-9 and J usage is TRBJ2-3; D is perhaps TRBD1 (6 bases). The CDR3 runs 19 residues. CDR1 and CDR2 (germline): SEHNR, FQNEAQ (reference sequence). The V end was cut by 3 bases, the J end by 2 bases, with 24 bases between. CDR3 in DNA: TGTGCCAGCAGCTTCCTCTCATCCGCTGGGGGCTTTATCACAGATACGCAGTATTTT. Its protein is CASSFLSSAGGFITDTQYF.

V is TRBV28 and J is TRBJ1-2; 9 bases line up with TRBD1. This CDR3 comprises 14 residues. J lost 3 bases, V lost 5 bases, and 4 bases had no gene match. CDR1 MDHEN and CDR2 SYDVKM come from the germline V gene. CDR3 coding DNA: TGTGCCAGCAGTCCTGACAGGGGGTACTATGGCTACACCTTC. Its protein is CASSPDRGYYGYTF.

This chain links TRBV19 with TRBJ1-3, with D perhaps matching TRBD1 (6 bases). The CDR3 contains 17 residues. Between the trimmed V and J ends, which lost 6 bases and 1 base, there was a span of 19 bases. Germline V gives CDR1 LNHDA, CDR2 SQIVND (reference sequence). CDR3: CASRTLSGTPSGNTIYF. CDR3 DNA sequence: TGTGCCAGTAGGACACTATCCGGGACACCGTCTGGAAACACCATATATTTT.

The genes are TRBV5-1 and TRBJ1-5; D gene unclear. CDR1 SGHRS and CDR2 YFSETQ come from the germline V gene. V was cut by 3 bases and J by 3 bases, with 10 bases left in between. The CDR3 is 14 residues long. As DNA, the CDR3 is TGCGCCAGCAGCTACGACGGTATCAATCAGCCCCAGCATTTT. It is translated as CASSYDGINQPQHF. Supplemented by reference TRBV5-1 and TRBJ1-5, the full variable domain reads KAGVTQTPRYLIKTRGQQVTLSCSPISGHRSVSWYQQTPGQGLQFLFEYFSETQRNKGNFPGRFSGRQFSNSRSEMNVSTLELGDSALYLCASSYDGINQPQHFGDGTRLSIL.

The genes are TRBV5-5 and TRBJ1-2; D uncertain. The CDR3 length is 15 residues. The ends were cut back, 2 bases at V and 2 bases at J, with 13 bases in the middle. The V gene's germline CDR1 is SGHKS and CDR2 YYEKEE (reference sequence). The chain's CDR3 is CASSFRLVANYGYTF. CDR3 sequence (DNA): TGTGCCAGCAGCTTCAGACTAGTTGCGAACTATGGCTACACCTTC.

V gene TRBV9 combines with J gene TRBJ2-5, with D tentatively TRBD1 or TRBD2 (5 bases each). V was clipped by 0 bases and J by 1 base, with 16 bases between them. CDR3 length equals 17 residues. CDR1 SGDLS and CDR2 YYNGEE come from the germline V gene. CDR3 bases: TGTGCCAGCAGCGTAGGAGGGGCTTTTCGTACCCAAGAGACCCAGTACTTC. As protein: CASSVGGAFRTQETQYF.

The chain employs TRBV28 and TRBJ2-7, with D hard to call. V was cut by 2 bases and J by 6 bases, with 5 bases left in between. Germline lookup yields CDR1 MDHEN and CDR2 SYDVKM. CDR3 length: 11 amino acids. The chain's CDR3 is CASSLQREQYF. The CDR3, as DNA: TGTGCCAGCAGTTTACAGCGCGAGCAGTACTTC.